This T cell receptor beta chain was retrieved from a study of tumor-infiltrating lymphocytes in primary liver carcinoma. Study summary: Stage T1-T3 N0M0 tumors spanned roughly 4.2 to 11 cm. The number of productive TCRbeta reads per sample ranged from roughly 3.5 to 7.13 million and was similar across tissue types.

Points from the study as a whole: Merely some 7-24% of top clones spanned all five tumor regions.

V lost 4 bases and J lost 18, with 20 bases in between. The CDR3 sequence is 13 residues long. The germline V gene has CDR1 SGHNT and CDR2 YYREEE (reference sequence). RNA and DNA were co-extracted from about 20-30 mg of unsorted bulk tissue. Patients underwent surgical resection for primary liver carcinoma. From roughly 0.45 ug total RNA, TCR beta cDNA was generated with a primer in the constant region. Slightly modified ARM-PCR with three nested multiplex PCR rounds yielded TCR beta libraries. It was with TRBV1-TRBV30 forward primers and a C-beta reverse primer that the first two PCR rounds were run, at approximately 10 cycles each. TCRdb processed the multiplex PCR reads anew with MiXCR; each CDR3 protein has one entry. Among fewer than 75,000 distinct CDR3 sequences listed, roughly two thirds were seen once. Points on this clonotype: Antigen: not known.

The source is a man between 40 and 49 years old with primary liver carcinoma and hepatitis B virus infection. Sequenced material: liver tumor tissue from sampling region 4. The subset was: tumor region T4, right-lateral pole. The J gene is TRBJ1-6, the V gene TRBV5-4; D remains unclear. The CDR3 loop reads CASSIEPEWAPHF. In DNA form, the CDR3 reads TGTGCCAGCAGCATAGAGCCGGAGTGGGCCCCCCACTTT. Filled out from reference TRBV5-4 and TRBJ1-6, the complete variable domain reads ETGVTQSPTHLIKTRGQQVTLRCSSQSGHNTVSWYQQALGQGPQFIFQYYREEENGRGNFPPRFSGLQFPNYSSELNVNALELDDSALYLCASSIEPEWAPHFGNGTRLTVT.